This T cell receptor beta chain derives from a study of CD4+ T cells in melanoma. Germline-derived CDR1 and CDR2 are SQVTM and ANQGSEA. This CDR3 has 13 residues. The V gene lost 7 bases and the J gene lost 7 bases, with 17 bases spanning the gap. TCRdb's table, derived via immunoSEQ multiplex PCR, lists solely in-frame clones and lacks some. The profile shows about 140,000 clones, over 90% of them singletons. This sequence joins TRBV29-1 and TRBJ1-5, with D perhaps matching TRBD1 (6 bases). The TCR sequence derives from a human donor with melanoma. The CDR3 DNA reads TGCAGCGACTACAGGGAGCGGGGCCAGCCCCAGCATTTT. Translation: CSDYRERGQPQHF.